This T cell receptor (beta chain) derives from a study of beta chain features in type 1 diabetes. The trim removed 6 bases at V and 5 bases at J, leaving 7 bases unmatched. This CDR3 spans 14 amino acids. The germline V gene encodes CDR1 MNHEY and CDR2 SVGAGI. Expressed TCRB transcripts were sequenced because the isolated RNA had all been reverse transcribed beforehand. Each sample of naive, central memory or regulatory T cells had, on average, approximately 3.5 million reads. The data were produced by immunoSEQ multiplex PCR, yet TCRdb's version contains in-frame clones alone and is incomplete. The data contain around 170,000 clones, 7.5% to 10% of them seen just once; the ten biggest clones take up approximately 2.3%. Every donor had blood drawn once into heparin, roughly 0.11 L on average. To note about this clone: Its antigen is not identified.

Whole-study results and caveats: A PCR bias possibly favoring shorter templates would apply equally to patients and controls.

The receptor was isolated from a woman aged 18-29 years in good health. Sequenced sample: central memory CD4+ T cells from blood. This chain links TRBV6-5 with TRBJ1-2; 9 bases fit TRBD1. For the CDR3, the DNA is TGTGCCAGCAGCGACACGGGACAGGGATATGGCTACACCTTC. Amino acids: CASSDTGQGYGYTF.